This is a list of T cell receptor beta chains from one sample in a study of identical twins. MiXCR, applied by TCRdb to the 5' RACE reads, yields one record per CDR3 protein. The sample includes about 190,000 distinct CDR3 sequences, around 15% of them seen just once. The data also belong to a second study, concerning T cells expressing NK-cell markers.

Sequenced sample: CD8+ T cells sorted from blood. These receptors all stem from a woman aged 18-29 years in good health. Both conserved end residues are part of each CDR3. Clone size, where shown, is once, few, many, or a class for clones that have expanded.

V gene: TRBV27
clone size: few
CDR3 length: 15
J gene: TRBJ2-5
CDR3 protein: CASSSTSGGWETQYF

V gene: TRBV7-8
clone size: -
CDR3 length: 14
J gene: TRBJ1-5
CDR3 protein: CASSPHQGPQPQHF

V gene: TRBV27
clone size: few
CDR3 length: 15
J gene: TRBJ2-7
CDR3 protein: CASSFQGTGGHEQYF

V gene: TRBV7-9
clone size: few
CDR3 length: 16
J gene: TRBJ1-2
CDR3 protein: CASSARDLLSDYGYTF

V gene: TRBV12-3/TRBV12-4
clone size: -
CDR3 length: 15
J gene: TRBJ1-4
CDR3 protein: CASTDLGQGYEKLFF

V gene: TRBV7-6
clone size: -
CDR3 length: 14
J gene: TRBJ2-1
CDR3 protein: CASSSTAGHNEQFF

V gene: TRBV12-3/TRBV12-4
clone size: many
CDR3 length: 14
J gene: TRBJ1-2
CDR3 protein: CASSSDRTNYGYTF

V gene: TRBV15
clone size: few
CDR3 length: 15
J gene: TRBJ2-3
CDR3 protein: CATSRGGRDTDTQYF

V gene: TRBV7-2
clone size: -
CDR3 length: 15
J gene: TRBJ2-7
CDR3 protein: CASSSSLDVSYEQYF

V gene: TRBV12-3/TRBV12-4
clone size: few
CDR3 length: 14
J gene: TRBJ2-7
CDR3 protein: CASNTGGSSYEQYF

V gene: TRBV7-9
clone size: few
CDR3 length: 16
J gene: TRBJ2-3
CDR3 protein: CASSLGAGSGTDTQYF